These 30 T cell receptor beta chains came from one sample sequenced in a study of T cell clonality in common variable immunodeficiency. The data were produced by immunoSEQ multiplex PCR, yet TCRdb's version contains in-frame clones alone and is incomplete. Recorded here are 42,000 or so clones, none singletons. Sequencing input: peripheral blood mononuclear cells. The receptors were sampled from a person between 18 and 70 years old in good health.

Many counts were recorded for this clone. The junction departs from the called germline gene at one end, perhaps through a read error. From the germline J gene comes the end of the CDR3, since the read stops 3 residues before it. The chain couples TRBV7-7 to TRBJ2-5; D is unclear. The germline CDR1 and CDR2 sequences are SSHAT and FNYEAQ (reference sequence). This CDR3 is 13 amino acids long. The CDR3 sequence is CASSLNQKETQYF. The part of the CDR3 DNA that was read is TGTGCTAGCAGCTTAAACCAGAAAGAGACC.

This clone was observed a few times. The CDR3 end falls 3 residues outside the read, so it is completed with the germline J gene. This chain joins TRBV7-2 and TRBJ2-7; D not resolved. V lost 0 bases and J lost 1, with 10 bases in between. The CDR3 loop spans 15 amino acids. Germline-derived CDR1 and CDR2 are SGHTA and FQGNSA. The CDR3 loop is CASSLADQASYEQYF. The sequenced part of the CDR3 DNA is TGTGCCAGCAGCTTAGCGGATCAAGCGTCCTACGAG.

There are many counts of this clone. The read finishes 3 residues shy of the CDR3 end, and the germline J gene is used to complete it. V gene TRBV20-1 combines with J gene TRBJ2-7; 9 nucleotides agree with TRBD1. Germline assignment: CDR1 DFQATT and CDR2 SNEGSKA (reference sequence). The CDR3 consists of 11 residues. V lost 6 bases, J lost 6 bases, and 3 bases stayed unmatched. The CDR3 region is CSAQDRGEQYF. The sequenced part of the CDR3 DNA is TGCAGTGCCCAGGACAGGGGCGAG.

This clone has ten or more counts. The read terminates 3 residues before the CDR3 end, so the remaining end is supplied by the germline J gene. V and J are TRBV7-3 and TRBJ2-1; the D gene is possibly TRBD1 (6 bases). The germline CDR1 and CDR2 sequences are SGHTA and FQGTGA. Trimming pared 1 base from V and 8 bases from J, leaving 18 bases between. This CDR3 is built from 16 residues. The covered CDR3 bases are TGTGCCAGCAGCTTAAGGGGGACAAGAGGCCAATATGAG. It yields the protein CASSLRGTRGQYE. The CDR3 as a whole reads CASSLRGTRGQYEQFF.

This clone showed up many times. The read terminates 3 residues before the CDR3 end, so the remaining end is supplied by the germline J gene. This chain uses TRBV10-3 with TRBJ1-2, with 9 bases fitting TRBD1. J was trimmed by 4 bases and V by 4 bases; bases with no gene match: 1. The CDR3 is made up of 13 amino acids. CDR1 and CDR2 from the germline V gene are ENHRY and SYGVKD. The CDR3 DNA, read in part, is TGTGCCATCAGTGGGGACAGGGCCTATGGC. It yields the protein CAISGDRAYG. The full CDR3 protein is CAISGDRAYGYTF.

Many counts were recorded for this clone. Coverage ceases 3 residues before the CDR3 finishes, and the germline J gene fills in the end. The rearrangement joins TRBV24-1 to TRBJ2-3; a weak D match, TRBD2 (6 bases). V was clipped by 2 bases and J by 1 base, with 21 bases between them. The CDR3 covers 19 residues. Germline CDR1 reads KGHDR; CDR2 reads SFDVKD. The CDR3 DNA, read in part, is TGTGCCACCAGTGATTCCCGAGCCCGGGACTCCTCCCGCACAGATACG. This encodes CATSDSRARDSSRTDT. The complete CDR3 protein is CATSDSRARDSSRTDTQYF.

This clone was seen ten or more times. CDR3 in amino acids: CASSIPGRGKGTEAFF. The part of the CDR3 DNA that was read is TGTGCCAGTAGTATCCCCGGACGGGGGAAGGGCACTGAA. The rearrangement links TRBV19 to TRBJ1-1; possibly TRBD1 for D (5 bases). The read ends 3 residues before the CDR3 terminus; that terminus is restored from the germline J gene. Between the trimmed V and J ends, which lost 3 bases and 4 bases, there was a span of 18 bases. Germline loops: CDR1 LNHDA, CDR2 SQIVND (reference sequence). CDR3 length: 16 residues.

This clone was counted ten times or more. The DNA ends 3 residues before the CDR3 does, and the rest of the CDR3 is filled in from the germline J gene. The chain employs TRBV5-1 and TRBJ2-3; 9 bases map to TRBD2. V dropped 4 bases and J dropped 2; count of bases not matched to a gene: 11. The CDR3 is made up of 17 amino acids. Per germline, CDR1 SGHRS and CDR2 YFSETQ. CDR3 DNA, as far as it was read: TGCGCCAGCAGCCCAGGATACCTAGCGGGAACCACAGATACG. Translation: CASSPGYLAGTTDT. The full CDR3 is CASSPGYLAGTTDTQYF.

This clone was picked up many times. The CDR3 goes on 3 residues after the read ends, and that part is filled in from the germline J gene. The chain has TRBV7-9 and TRBJ2-1; 12 bases match TRBD2. This CDR3 has 15 residues. The junction had 7 bases not matched to a gene; V was cut back by 6 bases and J by 7 bases. CDR1 is SEHNR and CDR2 is FQNEAQ in the germline V gene (reference sequence). The CDR3 here is CASRPSGRGMNEQFF. CDR3 bases read: TGTGCCAGCAGACCTAGCGGGAGGGGGATGAATGAG. The full variable domain, with the rest looked up from reference TRBV7-9 and TRBJ2-1, is DTGVSQNPRHKITKRGQNVTFRCDPISEHNRLYWYRQTLGQGPEFLTYFQNEAQLEKSRLLSDRFSAERPKGSFSTLEIQRTEQGDSAMYLCASRPSGRGMNEQFFGPGTRLTVL.

This clone was counted ten times or more. Read coverage stops 3 residues before the CDR3 terminus; the germline J gene supplies the remainder. This sequence joins TRBV3-1 (or the pseudogene TRBV3-2) and TRBJ2-7; 10 bases line up with TRBD2. V trimming: 0 bases; J trimming: 6 bases; junction bases outside the gene matches: 20. The CDR3 loop spans 20 amino acids. Germline loops: CDR1 LGHDT, CDR2 YNNKEL (reference sequence). CDR3 protein: CASSQDTGSGRAGGLGEQYF. The sequenced part of the CDR3 DNA is TGTGCCAGCAGCCAAGATACAGGCAGCGGGAGGGCCGGCGGCCTCGGCGAG.

This clone has at least ten counts. The read terminates 3 residues before the CDR3 end, so the remaining end is supplied by the germline J gene. The chain is built from TRBV5-1 and TRBJ2-2; TRBD1 aligns across 7 bases. With V trimmed by 0 bases and J by 4 bases, 3 bases remained unmatched. CDR3 length: 15 residues. Germline CDR1 and CDR2: SGHRS and YFSETQ. This chain's CDR3 is CASSLGPGGTGELFF. The covered CDR3 bases are TGCGCCAGCAGCTTGGGGCCAGGGGGCACCGGGGAG.

Many counts were recorded for this clone. The read is 3 residues too short to cover the CDR3 end, so that end is filled in from the germline J gene. V and J are TRBV18 and TRBJ2-7; tentative D call: TRBD1 (5 bases). The CDR3 has 14 amino acids. Germline V CDR1 and CDR2: KGHSH, LQKENI. V lost 2 bases to trimming and J lost 3 bases, with 11 bases between them. The part of the CDR3 DNA that was read is TGTGCCAGCTCACCAGAACAGGATTACTACGAG. This encodes CASSPEQDYYE. Given in full, the CDR3 is CASSPEQDYYEQYF.

Notes on this clone: The read terminates 3 residues before the CDR3 end, so the remaining end is supplied by the germline J gene. This chain links TRBV6-2 or TRBV6-3 with TRBJ1-3; D remains ambiguous. In germline, CDR1 is MNHEY, CDR2 SVGEGT. The germline V and J ends were trimmed by 2 bases and 0 bases, with 5 bases remaining between them. This CDR3 is 14 amino acids long. Partial CDR3 DNA: TGTGCCAGCAGTTACGAGCGCTCTGGAAACACC. This translates into CASSYERSGNT. The entire CDR3 protein is CASSYERSGNTIYF.

At least ten counts were recorded for this clone. The CDR3 end falls 3 residues outside the read, so it is completed with the germline J gene. The V call is TRBV19, the J call TRBJ1-5, with D perhaps TRBD1 (5 bases). CDR1 LNHDA and CDR2 SQIVND come from the germline V gene (reference sequence). Trimming stripped 11 bases from V and 2 bases from J, with 13 bases between. The CDR3 has 13 amino acids. CDR3 DNA, as far as it was read: TGTGCCTCTAAGGGGAATGGCAATCAGCCC. Amino acid sequence: CASKGNGNQP. The complete CDR3 reads CASKGNGNQPQHF.

With respect to this clone: The observed sequence ends 3 residues before the CDR3 terminus, with the missing tail filled in from the germline J gene. The gene calls are TRBV5-6 and TRBJ2-3, with 10 bases lining up with TRBD1. This CDR3 has 15 amino acids. From germline, CDR1 is SGHDT and CDR2 YYEEEE. CDR3 bases read: TGTGCCAGCAGCTTGCGACAGGGGGCAGGGGAGACG. Protein: CASSLRQGAGET. The complete CDR3 protein is CASSLRQGAGETQYF. The full variable domain, with the rest looked up from reference TRBV5-6 and TRBJ2-3, is DAGVTQSPTHLIKTRGQQVTLRCSPKSGHDTVSWYQQALGQGPQFIFQYYEEEERQRGNFPDRFSGHQFPNYSSELNVNALLLGDSALYLCASSLRQGAGETQYFGPGTRLTVL.

This clone was detected many times. The read falls 3 residues short of the CDR3 end, and the missing part is taken from the germline J gene. The genes are TRBV5-1 and TRBJ1-1, with a weak D call TRBD1 (5 bases). CDR1 is SGHRS, CDR2 YFSETQ, per germline. The CDR3 has 15 residues. V shed 2 bases and J shed 2 bases, with 13 bases lying between them. The covered CDR3 bases are TGCGCCAGCAGCTTCCAGCAGGGAGGCAACACTGAA. It translates to CASSFQQGGNTE. The CDR3 reads in full as CASSFQQGGNTEAFF. Full variable domain (rest looked up from reference TRBV5-1 and TRBJ1-1): KAGVTQTPRYLIKTRGQQVTLSCSPISGHRSVSWYQQTPGQGLQFLFEYFSETQRNKGNFPGRFSGRQFSNSRSEMNVSTLELGDSALYLCASSFQQGGNTEAFFGQGTRLTVV.

This clone appeared many times. The read ends 3 residues shy of where the CDR3 ends; the end is completed using the germline J gene. The V gene is TRBV5-1, the J gene TRBJ2-7; D possibly corresponds to TRBD2 (6 bases). The CDR3 is made up of 13 amino acids. Per germline, CDR1 SGHRS and CDR2 YFSETQ. The V and J ends lost 2 bases and 6 bases respectively, with 12 bases between them. CDR3: CASSFKRGGEQYF. Incomplete CDR3 DNA: TGCGCCAGCAGCTTTAAAAGGGGAGGCGAG.

This clone was observed at least ten times. Read coverage stops 3 residues before the CDR3 terminus; the germline J gene supplies the remainder. Other DNA sequences from this sample encode an identical CDR3 as well. This chain links TRBV18 with TRBJ2-7, with 7 bases identical to TRBD1. The V gene's germline CDR1 is KGHSH and CDR2 LQKENI. The junction had 7 bases not matched to a gene; V was cut back by 0 bases and J by 2 bases. The CDR3 has 16 residues. The sequenced CDR3 bases are TGTGCCAGCTCACCACCGGTGAGGGGGCAAGCCTACGAG. Encoded protein: CASSPPVRGQAYE. The CDR3 reads in full as CASSPPVRGQAYEQYF.

The table lists this clone with many counts. Mismatch with germline at one junction end may stem from a read error. Read sequence stops 3 residues before the CDR3 end, and the germline J gene provides the missing end. This chain uses TRBV7-7 with TRBJ2-3; a weak D match, TRBD2 (6 bases). The CDR3 sequence is 14 residues long. CDR1 and CDR2 (germline): SSHAT, FNYEAQ (reference sequence). CDR3 DNA, as far as it was read: TGTGCTAGCAGCTTAAGGCCGGAGGGAGATACG. This gives the protein CASSLRPEGDT. The entire CDR3 is CASSLRPEGDTQYF.

This clone was seen ten or more times. Read coverage stops 3 residues before the CDR3 terminus; the germline J gene supplies the remainder. The chain is built from TRBV5-6 and TRBJ2-7; TRBD1 agrees at 9 bases. With 4 bases clipped from V and 0 bases from J, the junction kept 5 bases outside the gene matches. The CDR3 length is 15 residues. The germline V gene has CDR1 SGHDT and CDR2 YYEEEE. The part of the CDR3 DNA that was read is TGTGCCAGCAGCCTGGGACAGGGCGGCTCCTACGAG. The encoded protein is CASSLGQGGSYE. The complete CDR3 protein is CASSLGQGGSYEQYF.

This clone was seen many times. The read finishes 3 residues shy of the CDR3 end, and the germline J gene is used to complete it. The chain joins TRBV5-6 to TRBJ1-2; no clear D. Germline values: CDR1 SGHDT, CDR2 YYEEEE. With 2 bases removed from V and 2 bases from J, the gap between germline ends came to 10 bases. The CDR3 has 14 residues. CDR3 DNA (partial): TGTGCCAGCAGCTTCCTGGTAGGGAACTATGGC. Encoded protein: CASSFLVGNYG. In full, the CDR3 reads CASSFLVGNYGYTF.

In its sample, this clone was seen many times. The read ends 3 residues early relative to the CDR3; the germline J gene fills the gap. The chain has TRBV12-3 or TRBV12-4 and TRBJ1-2, with D possibly matching TRBD1 (5 bases). The ends were cut back, 4 bases at V and 4 bases at J, with 13 bases in the middle. The CDR3 loop spans 14 amino acids. The CDR3 bases that were read are TGTGCCAGCAGTTCGTGGGGGGGGAGCTATGGC. Protein product: CASSSWGGSYG. The whole CDR3 protein reads CASSSWGGSYGYTF.

In its sample, this clone was seen many times. The read gets to within 3 residues of the CDR3 end, and the germline J gene fills in the rest. V usage is TRBV6-1 and J usage is TRBJ2-2; the D is unclear. Looked up from germline, CDR1 is MNHNS and CDR2 is SASEGT. Trimming took 4 bases from V and 5 from J, leaving 8 bases between them. The CDR3 has 13 amino acids. The sequenced CDR3 bases are TGTGCCAGCAGTGTCTCCGGGACCGGGGAG. Protein sequence: CASSVSGTGE. The whole CDR3 protein reads CASSVSGTGELFF.

This clone was observed at least ten times. Germline and junction disagree at one end, which may indicate a read error. The read falls 3 residues short of the CDR3 end, and the missing part is taken from the germline J gene. The V gene is TRBV2, the J gene TRBJ2-1, with 8 nucleotides matching TRBD2. Germline V CDR1 and CDR2: SNHLY, FYNNEI. CDR3 length: 15 residues. CDR3 DNA (partial): TGTGCCAGCAGCGAAGTCGCGGGGGGAGGGGGTGAG. This sequence encodes CASSEVAGGGGE. The CDR3, in full, reads CASSEVAGGGGEQFF.

Comment on this clone: Read coverage stops 3 residues before the CDR3 terminus; the germline J gene supplies the remainder. The chain recombines TRBV6-4 with TRBJ2-1, with TRBD2 as a possible D gene (5 bases). The CDR3 is 15 residues long. Trimming took 6 bases from V and 0 from J, leaving 12 bases between them. Germline values: CDR1 MRHNA, CDR2 SNTAGT. This CDR3 is CASSDSASSYNEQFF. The sequenced part of the CDR3 DNA is TGTGCCAGCAGCGATAGCGCCAGCTCCTACAATGAG.

This clone has at least ten counts. The CDR3 end lies 3 residues beyond the end of the read and is filled in from the germline J gene. The chain is built from TRBV28 and TRBJ2-7; D possibly corresponds to TRBD1 (5 bases). Trimming removed 8 bases at V and 2 bases at J, with 13 bases between. The CDR3 covers 13 residues. Looked up from germline, CDR1 is MDHEN and CDR2 is SYDVKM. The CDR3 loop reads CASRRQQPYEQYF. The covered CDR3 bases are TGTGCCAGCCGCCGACAGCAACCCTACGAG. Supplemented by reference TRBV28 and TRBJ2-7, the full variable domain reads DVKVTQSSRYLVKRTGEKVFLECVQDMDHENMFWYRQDPGLGLRLIYFSYDVKMKEKGDIPEGYSVSREKKERFSLILESASTNQTSMYLCASRRQQPYEQYFGPGTRLTVT.

With regard to this clone: Sequencing ends 3 residues short of the CDR3 end; the germline J gene provides the rest. The chain combines TRBV30 with TRBJ2-4; D possibly corresponds to TRBD1 (6 bases). This CDR3 is 13 amino acids long. CDR1 and CDR2 (germline): GTSNPN, SVGIG (reference sequence). The DNA read from the CDR3 is TGTGCCTGGACCCCAGGACAGTTTAGTGGT. Its protein is CAWTPGQFSG. The CDR3 in its entirety is CAWTPGQFSGQYF.

This clone was counted at least ten times. The CDR3 is cut off 3 residues early in the read; its end comes from the germline J gene. V usage is TRBV6-2 or TRBV6-3 and J usage is TRBJ2-3, with 8 positions matching TRBD2. V dropped 8 bases and J dropped 2; count of bases not matched to a gene: 3. This CDR3 is 13 amino acids long. Germline CDR1 MNHEY, CDR2 SVGEGT. CDR3 loop: CASQAGDTDTQYF. The sequenced CDR3 bases are TGTGCCAGCCAAGCGGGAGACACAGATACG.

This clone was counted a few times. The read gets to within 3 residues of the CDR3 end, and the germline J gene fills in the rest. The chain couples TRBV6-2 or TRBV6-3 to TRBJ1-2; D gene unclear. In germline, CDR1 is MNHEY, CDR2 SVGEGT. There are 15 residues in the CDR3. The CDR3 DNA, read in part, is TGTGCCAGCAGCTTTCTAGCGGGAACTTACAATGAC. It translates to CASSFLAGTYND. The whole CDR3 region reads CASSFLAGTYNDYTF.

At least ten counts were recorded for this clone. The read terminates 3 residues before the CDR3 end, so the remaining end is supplied by the germline J gene. The rearrangement uses TRBV20-1 and TRBJ1-1; TRBD1 matches at 7 bases. In germline, CDR1 is DFQATT, CDR2 SNEGSKA (reference sequence). This CDR3 contains 14 residues. The part of the CDR3 DNA that was read is TGCAGTGCTAGGTCCCAGGGGGGCAGGACTCAA. It translates to CSARSQGGRTQ. From start to end, the CDR3 is CSARSQGGRTQAFF.